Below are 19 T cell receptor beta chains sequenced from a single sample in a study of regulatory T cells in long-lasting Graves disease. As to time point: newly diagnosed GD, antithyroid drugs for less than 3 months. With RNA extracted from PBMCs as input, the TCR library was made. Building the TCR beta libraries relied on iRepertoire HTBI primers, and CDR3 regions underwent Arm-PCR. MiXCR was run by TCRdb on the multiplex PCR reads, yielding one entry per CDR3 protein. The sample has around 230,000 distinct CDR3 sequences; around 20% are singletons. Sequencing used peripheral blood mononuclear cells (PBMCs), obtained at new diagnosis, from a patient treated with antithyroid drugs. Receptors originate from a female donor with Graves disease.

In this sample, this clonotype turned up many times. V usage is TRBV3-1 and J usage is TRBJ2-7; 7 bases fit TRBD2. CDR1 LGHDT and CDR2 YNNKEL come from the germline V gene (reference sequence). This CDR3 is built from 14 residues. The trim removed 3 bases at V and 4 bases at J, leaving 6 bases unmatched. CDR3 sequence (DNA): TGTGCCAGCAGCCAGGCTAGCGGTGGGTACGAGCAGTACTTC. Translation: CASSQASGGYEQYF.

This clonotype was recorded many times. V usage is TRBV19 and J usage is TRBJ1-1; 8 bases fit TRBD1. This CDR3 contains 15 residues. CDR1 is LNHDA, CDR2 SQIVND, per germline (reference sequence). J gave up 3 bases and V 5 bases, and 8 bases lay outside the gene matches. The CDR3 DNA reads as TGTGCCAGTAGTCCCCAGGGGGCGAGTTACACTGAAGCTTTCTTT. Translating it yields CASSPQGASYTEAFF.

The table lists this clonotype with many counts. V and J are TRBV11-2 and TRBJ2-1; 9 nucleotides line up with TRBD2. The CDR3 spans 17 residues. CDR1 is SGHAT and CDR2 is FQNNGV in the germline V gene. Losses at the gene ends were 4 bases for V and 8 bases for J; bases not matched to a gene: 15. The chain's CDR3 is CASSSLRRSGRKDEQFF. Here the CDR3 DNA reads TGTGCCAGCAGCTCCCTCCGAAGGAGCGGGAGGAAGGATGAGCAGTTCTTC.

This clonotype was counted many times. The DNA of the CDR3 is TGTGCCAGCAGTTACTACACGGGAGGGCAATATGGCTACACCTTC. Translation: CASSYYTGGQYGYTF. V gene TRBV6-2 or TRBV6-3 combines with J gene TRBJ1-2; D ambiguous. Germline V lookup: CDR1 MNHEY, CDR2 SVGEGT. This CDR3 is 15 amino acids long. The V gene lost 1 base and the J gene lost 5 bases, with 14 bases spanning the gap.

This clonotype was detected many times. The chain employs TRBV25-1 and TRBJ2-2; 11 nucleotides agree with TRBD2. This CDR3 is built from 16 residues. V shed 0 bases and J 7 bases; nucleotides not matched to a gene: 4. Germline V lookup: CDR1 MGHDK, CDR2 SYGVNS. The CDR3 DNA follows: TGTGCCAGCAGTGAATATACTAGCGGGAGTTTCGGGGAGCTGTTTTTT. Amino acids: CASSEYTSGSFGELFF. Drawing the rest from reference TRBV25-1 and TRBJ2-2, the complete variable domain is EADIYQTPRYLVIGTGKKITLECSQTMGHDKMYWYQQDPGMELHLIHYSYGVNSTEKGDLSSESTVSRIRTEHFPLTLESARPSHTSQYLCASSEYTSGSFGELFFGEGSRLTVL.

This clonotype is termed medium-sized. The CDR3 DNA sequence: TGTGCCAGCAGCTTAGTTCCGGGAGGGGCCTACAATGAGCAGTTCTTC. It yields the protein CASSLVPGGAYNEQFF. The chain has TRBV11-1 and TRBJ2-1, with TRBD2 identical over 8 bases. The ends lost 1 base at V and 2 bases at J; junction bases unmatched: 4. The CDR3 has 16 residues. CDR1 SGHAT and CDR2 FQDESV come from the germline V gene (reference sequence).

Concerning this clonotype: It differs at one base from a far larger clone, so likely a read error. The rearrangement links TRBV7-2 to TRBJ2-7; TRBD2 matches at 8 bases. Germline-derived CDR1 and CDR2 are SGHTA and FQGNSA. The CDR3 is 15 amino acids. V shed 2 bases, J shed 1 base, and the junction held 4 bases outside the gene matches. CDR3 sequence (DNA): TGTGCCAGCAGCTTACGTAGCGGGAATTCCTACGAGCAGTACTTC. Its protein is CASSLRSGNSYEQYF.

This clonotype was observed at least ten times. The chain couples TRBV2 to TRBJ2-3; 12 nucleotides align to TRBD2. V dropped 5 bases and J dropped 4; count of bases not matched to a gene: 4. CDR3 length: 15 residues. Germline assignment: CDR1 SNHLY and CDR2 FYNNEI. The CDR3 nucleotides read TGTGCCAGCAGTCAGACTAGCGGGAGCCCAGATACGCAGTATTTT. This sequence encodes CASSQTSGSPDTQYF. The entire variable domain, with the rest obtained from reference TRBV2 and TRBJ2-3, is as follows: EPEVTQTPSHQVTQMGQEVILRCVPISNHLYFYWYRQILGQKVEFLVSFYNNEISEKSEIFDDQFSVERPDGSNFTLKIRSTKLEDSAMYFCASSQTSGSPDTQYFGPGTRLTVL.

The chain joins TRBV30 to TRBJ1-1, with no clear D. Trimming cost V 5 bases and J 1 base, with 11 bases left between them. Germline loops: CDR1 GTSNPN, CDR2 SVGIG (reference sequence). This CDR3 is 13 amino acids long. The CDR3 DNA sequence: TGTGCCTGGGGGTACAAGAGGAACACTGAAGCTTTCTTT. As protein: CAWGYKRNTEAFF.

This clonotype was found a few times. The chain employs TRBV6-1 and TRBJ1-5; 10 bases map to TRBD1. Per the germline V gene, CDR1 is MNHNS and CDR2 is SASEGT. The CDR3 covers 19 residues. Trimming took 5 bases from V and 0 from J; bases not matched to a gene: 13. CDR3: CASSNLRDRGPTSNQPQHF. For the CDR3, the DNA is TGTGCCAGCAGTAACCTCCGGGACAGGGGCCCCACTAGCAATCAGCCCCAGCATTTT.

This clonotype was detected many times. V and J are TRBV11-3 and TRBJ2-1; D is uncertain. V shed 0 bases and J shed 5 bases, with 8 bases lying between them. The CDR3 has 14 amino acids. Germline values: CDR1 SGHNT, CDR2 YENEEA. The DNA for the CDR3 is TGTGCCAGCAGCTTAGAACGGGCGGACAATGAGCAGTTCTTC. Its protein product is CASSLERADNEQFF.

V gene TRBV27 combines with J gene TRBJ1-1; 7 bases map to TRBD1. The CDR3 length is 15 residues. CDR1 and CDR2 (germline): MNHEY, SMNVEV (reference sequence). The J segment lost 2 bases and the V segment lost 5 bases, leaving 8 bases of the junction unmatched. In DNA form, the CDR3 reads TGTGCCAGCAGTATGACAGGGAATAGCAACACTGAAGCTTTCTTT. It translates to CASSMTGNSNTEAFF.

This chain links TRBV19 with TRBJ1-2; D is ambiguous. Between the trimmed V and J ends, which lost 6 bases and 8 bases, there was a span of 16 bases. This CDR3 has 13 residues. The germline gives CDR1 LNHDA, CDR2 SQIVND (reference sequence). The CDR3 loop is CASRPLTVRGYTF. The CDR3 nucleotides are TGTGCCAGTAGGCCCCTGACGGTGCGAGGCTACACCTTC. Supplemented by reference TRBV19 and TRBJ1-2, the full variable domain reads DGGITQSPKYLFRKEGQNVTLSCEQNLNHDAMYWYRQDPGQGLRLIYYSQIVNDFQKGDIAEGYSVSREKKESFPLTVTSAQKNPTAFYLCASRPLTVRGYTFGSGTRLTVV.

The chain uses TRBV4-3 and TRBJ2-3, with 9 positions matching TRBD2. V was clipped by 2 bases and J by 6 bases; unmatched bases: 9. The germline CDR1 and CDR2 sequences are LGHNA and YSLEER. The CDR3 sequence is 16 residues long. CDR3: CASSQSIAGAGDTQYF. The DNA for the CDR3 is TGCGCCAGCAGCCAATCTATAGCGGGAGCGGGGGATACGCAGTATTTT.

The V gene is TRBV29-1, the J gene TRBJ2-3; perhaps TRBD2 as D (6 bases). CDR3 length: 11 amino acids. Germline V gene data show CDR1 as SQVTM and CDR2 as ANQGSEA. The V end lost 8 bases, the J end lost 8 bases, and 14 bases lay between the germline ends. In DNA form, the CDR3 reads TGCAGCACCTTCCTCGGGGGTACGCAGTATTTT. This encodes CSTFLGGTQYF.

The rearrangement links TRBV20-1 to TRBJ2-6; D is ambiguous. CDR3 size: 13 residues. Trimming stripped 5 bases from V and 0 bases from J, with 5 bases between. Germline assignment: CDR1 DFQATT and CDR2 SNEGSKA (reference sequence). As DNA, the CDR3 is TGCAGTGCTCCACACTCTGGGGCCAACGTCCTGACTTTC. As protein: CSAPHSGANVLTF.

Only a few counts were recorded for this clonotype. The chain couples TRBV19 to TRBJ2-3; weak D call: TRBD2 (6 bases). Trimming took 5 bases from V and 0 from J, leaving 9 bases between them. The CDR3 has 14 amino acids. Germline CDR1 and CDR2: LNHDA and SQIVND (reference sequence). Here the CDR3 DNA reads TGTGCCAGTAGTCGAAGCGGGAGCACAGATACGCAGTATTTT. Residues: CASSRSGSTDTQYF.

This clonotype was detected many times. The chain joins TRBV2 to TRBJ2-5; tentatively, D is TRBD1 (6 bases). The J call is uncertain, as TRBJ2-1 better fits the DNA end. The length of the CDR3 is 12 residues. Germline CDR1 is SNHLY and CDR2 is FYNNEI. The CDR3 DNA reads TGTGCCAGTGGGACAAATTACAATGAGCAGTTCTTC. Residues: CASGTNYNEQFF.

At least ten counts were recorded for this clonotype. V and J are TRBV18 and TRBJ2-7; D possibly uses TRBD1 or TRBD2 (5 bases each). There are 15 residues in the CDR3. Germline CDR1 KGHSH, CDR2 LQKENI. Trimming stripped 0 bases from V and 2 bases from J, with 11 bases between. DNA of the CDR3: TGTGCCAGCTCACCACCCGGGACGCCCACCTACGAGCAGTACTTC. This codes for CASSPPGTPTYEQYF.